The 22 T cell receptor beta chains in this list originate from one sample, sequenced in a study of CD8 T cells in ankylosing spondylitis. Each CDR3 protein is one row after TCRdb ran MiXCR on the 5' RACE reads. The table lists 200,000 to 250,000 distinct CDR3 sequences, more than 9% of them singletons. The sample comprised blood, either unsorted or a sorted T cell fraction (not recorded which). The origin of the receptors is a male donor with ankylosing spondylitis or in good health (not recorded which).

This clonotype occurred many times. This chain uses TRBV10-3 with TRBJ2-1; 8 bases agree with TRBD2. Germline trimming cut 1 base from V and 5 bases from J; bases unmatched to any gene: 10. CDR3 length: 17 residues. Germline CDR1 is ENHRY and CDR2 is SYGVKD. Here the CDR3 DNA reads TGTGCCATCAGTGAGTGGGGCAGGAGCGGGGGTAACAATGAGCAGTTCTTC. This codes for CAISEWGRSGGNNEQFF.

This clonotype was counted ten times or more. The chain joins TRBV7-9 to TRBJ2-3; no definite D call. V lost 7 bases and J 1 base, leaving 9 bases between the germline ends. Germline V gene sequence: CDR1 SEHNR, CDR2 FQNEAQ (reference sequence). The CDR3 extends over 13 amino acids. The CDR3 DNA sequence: TGTGCCAGCACCACCTCACGCACAGATACGCAGTATTTT. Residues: CASTTSRTDTQYF.

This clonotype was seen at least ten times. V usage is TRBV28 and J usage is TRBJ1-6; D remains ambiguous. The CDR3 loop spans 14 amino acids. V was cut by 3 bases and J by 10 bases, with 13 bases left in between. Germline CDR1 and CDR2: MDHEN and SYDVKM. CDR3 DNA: TGTGCCAGCAGTTTCGTCCCCAATCGATCACCCCTCCACTTT. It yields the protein CASSFVPNRSPLHF. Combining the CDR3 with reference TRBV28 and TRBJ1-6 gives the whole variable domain DVKVTQSSRYLVKRTGEKVFLECVQDMDHENMFWYRQDPGLGLRLIYFSYDVKMKEKGDIPEGYSVSREKKERFSLILESASTNQTSMYLCASSFVPNRSPLHFGNGTRLTVT.

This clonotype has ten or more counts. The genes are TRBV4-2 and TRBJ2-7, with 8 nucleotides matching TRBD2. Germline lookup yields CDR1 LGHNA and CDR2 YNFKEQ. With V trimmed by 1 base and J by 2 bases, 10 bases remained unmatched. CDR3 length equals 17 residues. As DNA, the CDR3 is TGTGCCAGCAGCCAAGGATCTGGCAGCGGGAGAACCTACGAGCAGTACTTC. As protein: CASSQGSGSGRTYEQYF.

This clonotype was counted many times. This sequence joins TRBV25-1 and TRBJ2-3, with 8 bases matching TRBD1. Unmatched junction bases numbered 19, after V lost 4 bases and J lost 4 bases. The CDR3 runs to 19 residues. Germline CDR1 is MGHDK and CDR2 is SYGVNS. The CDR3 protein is CASSGGQTAGGRRSDTQYF. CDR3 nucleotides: TGTGCCAGCAGTGGGGGCCAGACGGCAGGGGGCCGGCGGTCAGATACGCAGTATTTT.

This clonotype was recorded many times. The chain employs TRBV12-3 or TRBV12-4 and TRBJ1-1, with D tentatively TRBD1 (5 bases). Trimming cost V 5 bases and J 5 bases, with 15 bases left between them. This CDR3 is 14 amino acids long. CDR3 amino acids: CASSPRGGRTEAFF. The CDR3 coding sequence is TGTGCCAGCAGTCCCCGGGGGGGGAGAACTGAAGCTTTCTTT.

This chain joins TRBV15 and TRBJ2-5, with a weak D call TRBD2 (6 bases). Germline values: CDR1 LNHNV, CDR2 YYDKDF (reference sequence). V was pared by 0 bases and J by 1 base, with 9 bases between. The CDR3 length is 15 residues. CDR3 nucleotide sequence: TGTGCCACCAGCAGAGACGGGCGGGGCCAAGAGACCCAGTACTTC. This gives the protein CATSRDGRGQETQYF.

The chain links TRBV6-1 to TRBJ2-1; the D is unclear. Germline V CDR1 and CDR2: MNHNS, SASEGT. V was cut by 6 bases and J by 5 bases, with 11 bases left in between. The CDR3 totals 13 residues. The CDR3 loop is CASRRYQDNEQFF. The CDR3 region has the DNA TGTGCCAGCAGACGTTATCAGGACAATGAGCAGTTCTTC.

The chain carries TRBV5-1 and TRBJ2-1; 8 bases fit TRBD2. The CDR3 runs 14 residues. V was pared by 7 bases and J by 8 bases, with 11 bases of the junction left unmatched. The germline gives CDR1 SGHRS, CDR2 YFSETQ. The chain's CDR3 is CASVASGFVHEQFF. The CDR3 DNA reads TGCGCCAGCGTGGCTAGCGGGTTTGTTCATGAGCAGTTCTTC.

CDR3 in DNA: TGTGCCAGCAGCTTCGCCGGGGCCCAAGAGACCCAGTACTTC. It translates to CASSFAGAQETQYF. The chain employs TRBV7-9 and TRBJ2-5, with D perhaps TRBD1 or TRBD2 (5 bases each). Germline CDR1 SEHNR, CDR2 FQNEAQ (reference sequence). The CDR3 is made up of 14 amino acids. Trimming shortened V by 3 bases and J by 1 base, and 9 bases separated the two germline ends.

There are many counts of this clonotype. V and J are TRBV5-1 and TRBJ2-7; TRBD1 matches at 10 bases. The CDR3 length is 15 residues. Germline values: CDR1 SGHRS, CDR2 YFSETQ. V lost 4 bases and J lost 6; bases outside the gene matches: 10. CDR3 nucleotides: TGCGCCAGCAGCGCCGCAAGACAGGGGGCCGGCGAGCAGTACTTC. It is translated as CASSAARQGAGEQYF.

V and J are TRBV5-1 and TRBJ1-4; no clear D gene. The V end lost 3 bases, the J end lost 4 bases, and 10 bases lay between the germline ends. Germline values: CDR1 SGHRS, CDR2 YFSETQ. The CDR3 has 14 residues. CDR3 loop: CASSSDRFNEKLFF. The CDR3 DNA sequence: TGCGCCAGCAGCTCGGACCGCTTTAATGAAAAACTGTTTTTT.

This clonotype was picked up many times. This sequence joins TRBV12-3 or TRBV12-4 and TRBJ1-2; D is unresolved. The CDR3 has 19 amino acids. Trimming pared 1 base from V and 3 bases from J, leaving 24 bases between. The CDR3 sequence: CASSLGVRMFPEGHYGYTF. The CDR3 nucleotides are TGTGCCAGCAGTTTAGGAGTGAGGATGTTCCCCGAGGGTCACTATGGCTACACCTTC.

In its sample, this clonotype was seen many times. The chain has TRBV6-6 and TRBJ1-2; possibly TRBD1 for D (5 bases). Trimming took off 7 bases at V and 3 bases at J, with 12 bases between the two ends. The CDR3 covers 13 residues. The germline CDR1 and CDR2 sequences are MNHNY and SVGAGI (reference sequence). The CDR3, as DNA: TGTGCCAGCACCTATCTGGGGGACTATGGCTACACCTTC. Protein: CASTYLGDYGYTF.

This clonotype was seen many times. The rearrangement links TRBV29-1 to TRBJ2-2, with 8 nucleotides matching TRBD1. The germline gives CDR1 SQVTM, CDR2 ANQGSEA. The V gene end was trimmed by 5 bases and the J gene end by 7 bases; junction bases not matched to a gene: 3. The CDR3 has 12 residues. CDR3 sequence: CSVTTGVGELFF. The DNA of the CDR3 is TGCAGCGTTACGACAGGGGTCGGGGAGCTGTTTTTT.

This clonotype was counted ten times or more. The CDR3 here is CSVLTDRGNQPQHF. CDR3 bases: TGCAGCGTTCTTACTGACAGGGGAAATCAGCCCCAGCATTTT. This chain joins TRBV29-1 and TRBJ1-5; 8 bases match TRBD1. This CDR3 is 14 amino acids long. V lost 5 bases and J lost 4; bases outside the gene matches: 7. Germline V CDR1 and CDR2: SQVTM, ANQGSEA.

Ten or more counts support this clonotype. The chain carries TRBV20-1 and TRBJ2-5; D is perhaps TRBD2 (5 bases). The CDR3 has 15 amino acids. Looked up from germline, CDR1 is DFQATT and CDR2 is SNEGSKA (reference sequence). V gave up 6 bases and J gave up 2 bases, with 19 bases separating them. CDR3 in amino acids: CSARSGDSIQETQYF. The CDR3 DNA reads TGCAGTGCCCGGAGCGGCGACTCGATTCAAGAGACCCAGTACTTC.

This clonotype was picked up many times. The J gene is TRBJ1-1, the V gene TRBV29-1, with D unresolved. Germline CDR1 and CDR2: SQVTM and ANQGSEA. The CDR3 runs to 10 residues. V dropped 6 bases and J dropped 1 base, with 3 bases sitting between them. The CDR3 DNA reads TGCAGCGTACGGAACACTGAAGCTTTCTTT. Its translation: CSVRNTEAFF.

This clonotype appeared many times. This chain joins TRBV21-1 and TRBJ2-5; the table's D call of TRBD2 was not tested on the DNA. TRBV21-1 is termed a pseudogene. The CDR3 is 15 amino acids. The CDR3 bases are TGTGCCAGCAGCACCTCCGGAGAAAGGAAAGAGACCCAGTACTTC. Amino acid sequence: CASSTSGERKETQYF.

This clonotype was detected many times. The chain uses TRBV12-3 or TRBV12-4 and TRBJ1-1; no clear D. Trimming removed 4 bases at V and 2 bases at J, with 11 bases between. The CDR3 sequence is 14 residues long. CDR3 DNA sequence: TGTGCCAGCAGTTCGCGGACGGTCAACACTGAAGCTTTCTTT. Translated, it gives CASSSRTVNTEAFF.

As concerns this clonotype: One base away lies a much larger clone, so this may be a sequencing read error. CDR3 residues: CASNEYDDSGANVLTF. Written as DNA, the CDR3 is TGTGCCAGCAATGAATACGACGACTCTGGGGCCAACGTCCTGACTTTC. The chain combines TRBV25-1 with TRBJ2-6; D is undetermined. This CDR3 spans 16 amino acids. The germline V gene has CDR1 MGHDK and CDR2 SYGVNS.

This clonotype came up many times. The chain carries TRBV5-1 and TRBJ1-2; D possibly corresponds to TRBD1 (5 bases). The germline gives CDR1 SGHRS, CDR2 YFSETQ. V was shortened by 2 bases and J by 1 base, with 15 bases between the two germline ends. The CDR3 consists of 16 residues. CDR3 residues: CASSFAAGFGNYGYTF. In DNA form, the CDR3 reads TGCGCCAGCAGCTTCGCGGCAGGGTTTGGTAACTATGGCTACACCTTC.